The clone carrying this T cell receptor beta chain has at least ten counts. Individual cDNA molecules received unique molecular identifiers. A single record per CDR3 protein comes from TCRdb applying MiXCR to the 5' RACE reads. The profile covers around 49,000 distinct CDR3 sequences, with around 4% appearing a single time and around 6% taken by the ten largest. Germline CDR1 LNHDA, CDR2 SQIVND (reference sequence). The J segment lost 4 bases and the V segment lost 5 bases, leaving 14 bases of the junction unmatched. This CDR3 contains 18 residues. This specimen comes from a study of early T cells in non-severe SARS-CoV-2 infection. On the study more broadly: Sequencing targeted bulk RNA from unsorted whole blood, leaving chains unpaired.

The chain combines TRBV19 with TRBJ2-5; TRBD2 matches at 12 bases. The clonotype comes from an adult who was a healthcare worker with PCR-confirmed SARS-CoV-2 infection or an uninfected control (not recorded which). The sample was whole blood. The CDR3 spells CASSQGGLAGGPGETQYF. DNA for the CDR3: TGTGCCAGTAGTCAAGGGGGCCTAGCGGGAGGGCCAGGAGAGACCCAGTACTTC.